This TCR beta chain derives from a study of shared clonotypes between healthy human individuals (dated by TCRdb to 2020 to 2021). Context from the whole study: A couple of women and three men aged 18 to 49 years were included in the cohort. To increase sequencing depth and limit assay-specific biases, different laboratories used diverse techniques to prepare libraries and sequence TCR repertoires. Between about 0.8 and 8.9 billion PBMCs per donor were obtained by leukapheresis. To estimate repertoire size and how much clonotype sharing occurs between individuals, the study deeply sequenced the blood TCR repertoires of several healthy adults. For each donor, CD4 naive and CD4 memory were each run on three plates, CD8 naive on two plates, and CD8 memory on one plate.

Notes on this clone: Its antigen has not been determined. Within one base of it there is no much larger clone, and no base qualities were kept.

Study-level results and caveats: Sampling was limited to blood, and TCR repertoires in tissue likely differ from TCR repertoires in blood. Pairwise subsampling led to the expectation that sequencing depth would affect the degree of clonotype sharing among donors. Rarefaction of sorted-subset datasets indicated incomplete sequencing despite the large sequencing depth. Because the study included only a small number of donors, the genetic and exposure-history diversity represented was limited. Compared with non-shared clonotypes, clonotypes shared by all four sorted-subset donors had higher generation probabilities. Naive subsets generally had larger estimated clonotype richness than memory subsets. Across a few donors, approximately 5% of naive CD4, 3% to 3.5% of naive CD8, about 2% of memory CD4, and roughly 0.4% of memory CD8 clonotypes were shared.

Using the deep immunoSEQ assay, TCR CDR3 regions were amplified from genomic DNA by multiplex PCR. Extracted genomic DNA from each cell subset was spread evenly across all wells of several immunoSEQ 96-well plates, with each plate serving as a replicate. Each replicate PCR for sorted subsets received approximately 200 ng genomic DNA, equal to roughly 30,000 T cell genomes. Purified libraries were measured with a Qubit 3.0 fluorometer, size-checked on a Bioanalyzer 2100, and measured again with the KAPA Library Quantification kit. Each immunoSEQ 96-well plate was sequenced on its own single-read 150-cycle Illumina NextSeq 550 flow cell. In the source study's methods: The immunoSEQ output contained only junctional sequences without quality scores, so filtering could not match that applied to full-length reads. To assign V/J genes and CDR3, sequences were annotated against IMGT germline references using PyIR, a Python wrapper for IgBLAST v1.9. Reads were filtered out if the reads had weak V/J assignments (E-value above 1e-6), no CDR3, stop codons, out-of-frame junctions, or ambiguous translated residues. V3J clonotypes were defined as sequences sharing the same inferred V gene, J gene, and CDR3 amino acid sequence. To compute the percentage overlap between repertoires, the number of shared unique clonotypes was divided by the size of the smaller repertoire. Three approaches were used to assess repertoire richness: RTK rarefaction, the Chao1 estimator, and Recon v2.1 estimates of unobserved clonotypes. OLGA was used to compute generation probabilities for all TCRbeta clonotypes that the gDNA method yielded from a few donors. Not all clones reach the TCRdb copy of this immuneACCESS table, which keeps in-frame sequences only. Checked studies attribute under half of the gap to unresolved V genes and leave the rest unexplained. The DNA was the basis for D and trimming; V, J and clone size are from that table. In all, the sample holds about 980,000 clones, and about 80% of those were seen once. Of the sample, about 1.5% falls within the top ten clones.

At the junction V is shortened by 5 bases and J by 5 bases, with 13 bases in between. From cysteine to phenylalanine, the CDR3 is 13 amino acids long. Only the CDR3 part of the read is kept: 39 bases, read in frame from the first base. CDR1 and CDR2 are read off the germline V gene (reference sequence) as LNHDA and SQIVND. Donors were healthy HIV-negative adults with no recently reported acute infections or vaccinations. Every donor was a Caucasian adult living in Nashville, Tennessee, USA. CD4+ T cells were enriched through magnetic negative selection, after which naive cells were positively selected on CD45RA and the remaining negative fraction served as the memory subset. Blood was obtained by leukapheresis, after which PBMCs were separated by Ficoll-Histopaque density gradient centrifugation and cryopreserved in liquid nitrogen vapor phase. Purity and quantity of every magnetically sorted T cell population were checked by analytical flow cytometry. Each sorted fraction had its genomic DNA isolated and then quantified by UV absorbance on a Nanodrop 2000c.

In this chain, TRBV19 is recombined with TRBJ2-7, with the D gene tentatively TRBD1 or TRBD2, based on 5 matching bases in each. The material sequenced was memory CD4+ T cells sorted from blood. Sample cell subset or site, as interpreted from the label and publication: CD45RA-negative fraction. This receptor was identified in a man younger than 35 in good health. The CDR3 amino acid sequence is: CASSLRDGDEQYF. The DNA sequence is as follows: TGTGCCAGTAGTCTTAGGGACGGCGACGAGCAGTACTTC.